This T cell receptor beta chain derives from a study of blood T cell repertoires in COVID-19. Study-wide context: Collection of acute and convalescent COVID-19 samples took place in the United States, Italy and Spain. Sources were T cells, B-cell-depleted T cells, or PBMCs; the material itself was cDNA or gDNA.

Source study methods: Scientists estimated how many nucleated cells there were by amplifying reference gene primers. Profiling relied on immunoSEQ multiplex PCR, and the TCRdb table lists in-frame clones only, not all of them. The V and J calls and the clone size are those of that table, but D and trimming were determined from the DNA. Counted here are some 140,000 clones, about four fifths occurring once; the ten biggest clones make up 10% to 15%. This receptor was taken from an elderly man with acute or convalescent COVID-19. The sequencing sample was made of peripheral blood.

The CDR3 reads CASSLRSRGLTEAFF. The CDR3 bases are TGTGCCAGCAGTTTACGTTCCAGGGGGCTGACTGAAGCTTTCTTT. The chain combines TRBV27 with TRBJ1-1; 8 positions match TRBD1. The V gene end was trimmed by 2 bases and the J gene end by 5 bases; junction bases not matched to a gene: 7. The CDR3 extends over 15 amino acids. CDR1 is MNHEY and CDR2 is SMNVEV in the germline V gene (reference sequence).